Presented here are 5 T cell receptor beta chains from one specimen sequenced in a study of blood T cell repertoires in COVID-19. Some clones are missing from TCRdb's copy, which holds only in-frame ones; the method was immunoSEQ multiplex PCR. The repertoire includes fewer than 250,000 clones, 81% of them detected once, and approximately 9% sits in the top ten. Input material: PBMCs or T cells enriched from blood (not recorded which). These receptors were collected from a woman between 45 and 60 years old with acute COVID-19.

This clone was found a few times. As DNA, the CDR3 is TGTGCCAGCAGTTACGTGAGGACAGGGTGGCACGAGCAGTACTTC. As protein: CASSYVRTGWHEQYF. The chain uses TRBV6-2 or TRBV6-3 and TRBJ2-7; 8 nucleotides line up with TRBD1. The CDR3 contains 15 residues. V trimming: 2 bases; J trimming: 5 bases; junction bases outside the gene matches: 8. Per germline, CDR1 MNHEY and CDR2 SVGEGT.

The chain links TRBV7-2 to TRBJ2-5; 8 positions match TRBD2. The CDR3 runs 14 residues. Per the germline V gene, CDR1 is SGHTA and CDR2 is FQGNSA. With V trimmed by 0 bases and J by 8 bases, 5 bases remained unmatched. The CDR3 bases are TGTGCCAGCAGCTTAGCAGGGAGCGGGGGAACCCAGTACTTC. Its protein product is CASSLAGSGGTQYF.

This rearrangement joins TRBV27 to TRBJ1-6; 10 bases match TRBD1. The CDR3 has 16 amino acids. V shed 7 bases, J shed 6 bases, and the junction held 9 bases outside the gene matches. Germline CDR1 and CDR2: MNHEY and SMNVEV (reference sequence). The chain's CDR3 is CASTNIRDRGNSPLHF. CDR3 DNA sequence: TGTGCCAGCACCAATATCCGGGACAGGGGTAATTCACCCCTCCACTTT.

The V call is TRBV25-1, the J call TRBJ1-1, with 10 positions matching TRBD1. CDR1 is MGHDK, CDR2 SYGVNS, per germline. V lost 5 bases, J lost 4 bases, and 7 bases stayed unmatched. The CDR3 loop spans 15 amino acids. This chain's CDR3 is CASSPDRGPGTEAFF. Here the CDR3 DNA reads TGTGCCAGCAGTCCCGACAGGGGGCCAGGCACTGAAGCTTTCTTT.

The genes are TRBV18 and TRBJ2-1; D uncertain. The V gene's germline CDR1 is KGHSH and CDR2 LQKENI. CDR3 length: 15 amino acids. V was clipped by 1 base and J by 7 bases, with 14 bases between them. CDR3 amino acids: CASSPRGSAGNEQFF. CDR3 in DNA: TGTGCCAGCTCACCACGAGGCAGCGCTGGTAATGAGCAGTTCTTC.